This T cell receptor (beta chain) emerged from a study of cytomegalovirus exposure and HLA in healthy donors (dated by TCRdb to about 2017). About the full investigation: An earlier analysis of 587 of the donors reported 250 to 300 Gb of sequence data and 117 million unique TCR beta sequences obtained from roughly 180 million T cells. An early release that covered some 640 HLA-typed donors contained 250 to 350 gigabases of sequencing data and about 93 million unique TCR sequences. The genetic ancestry cluster associated with self-reported Caucasian donors included about four fifths of the roughly 400 genotyped donors. The aim of the study was to test whether cataloging public T cell receptors could identify signatures of past pathogen exposure. The study profiled the T cell repertoires of 500 to 800 subjects by immunosequencing and related them to cytomegalovirus serostatus. In addition to the first cohort of 666 subjects, a separate validation cohort of over 90 different subjects was used. High-throughput TCR immunosequencing, statistical association of individual TCRs with disease status, and machine learning were combined to predict cytomegalovirus infection status. In a later analysis, previously published TCR beta repertoires from 500 to 750 donors were re-analyzed and high-resolution HLA genotyping was added so that TCR occurrence patterns could be studied. In the later analysis, no new phenotypic data were used to find candidate immune exposures; instead, reliance was placed on TCR beta sequences and their occurrence across donors. An earlier analysis of some 500 of the donors used high-throughput TCR beta sequencing to judge whether each TCR beta V gene segment behaved as functional or pseudogenic. Donor age, sex, ethnicity and CMV serostatus were collected together with the repertoire data. A later genetic analysis used genome-wide SNP genotypes for about 60% of the roughly 700 donors, treating that subset as a discovery cohort. Every repertoire in the discovery cohort had been generated on one and the same sequencing platform. HLA typing covered class I and class II loci at four-digit resolution. Typing coverage differed by locus: A, B, C, DRB1 and DQB1 were typed in roughly 620-640 donors, DQA1 in 500 to 550, DPA1 in approximately 600, and DPB1 in 472. About five DR-DQ haplotypes were treated as single units for association and clustering because of strong linkage in the cohort. Among about 410 genotyped donors of the cohort, an average of around 250,000 unique TCR beta nucleotide sequences was sequenced per donor, of which about 19% were non-productive.

The cohort was made up of several hundred healthy bone marrow donors. At the time of sampling, all cohort members were nominally healthy, though unrecorded immune exposures were likely present. The donor tested CMV seronegative and was one of the 352 seronegative cohort members. Each donor provided a peripheral blood sample, and peripheral blood mononuclear cells were used for TCR beta sequencing. Genomic DNA extraction from the blood cell samples was performed with the Qiagen DNeasy Blood Extraction Kit. From the cysteine through the phenylalanine, the CDR3 covers 12 amino acids. Solely the CDR3 DNA is kept, with 36 bases framed from the first base. The V end loses 4 bases and the J end loses 7 bases, and a stretch of 10 bases separates them. CDR1 and CDR2 are drawn from the germline V gene (reference sequence): SEHNR, FQNEAQ. Library creation used the immunoSEQ multiplex PCR assay. For the multiplex PCR, a mixture combining 60 forward primers for TCR Vbeta segments and 13 reverse primers for TCR Jbeta segments was used. The CDR3 region of rearranged TCR beta genes was amplified from genomic DNA with a multiplex PCR assay. The amplified TCR beta libraries were sequenced on the Illumina HiSeq System as 87-base-pair reads. As for the original processing: A later analysis counted about 80 million unique TCR beta chains across the 550 to 700 repertoires, and roughly 10 million of these chains were shared by at least two donors. To remove PCR and sequencing errors, raw reads were error-corrected and collapsed into unique sequences using a nearest-neighbor algorithm that merged closely related sequences. Alignment of CDR3 sequences to IMGT reference sequences was used to assign V, D and J gene segments. For a sequence to be retained, at least a six-nucleotide match to both a V gene segment and a J gene segment was required. A rearrangement counted as productive if the CDR3 had no stop codons and remained in frame with V and J, and every other rearrangement counted as non-productive. CDR3 was defined by IMGT convention, running from the second conserved V-encoded cysteine to the conserved J-encoded phenylalanine. In an earlier analysis of roughly 580 of the donors, sequences lacking an unambiguous match to a single V gene segment were excluded. In an earlier analysis of roughly 600 of the donors, a V segment was called functional when productive rearrangements were above 56.7%, and segregating when the standard deviation between donors exceeded 5%. A statistical classification framework was built for diagnosing cytomegalovirus status from the catalog of TCR beta chain sequences. In a later analysis, TCR nucleotide sequences were compared against IMGT/GENE-DB human TR gene sequences so that V and J genes could be assigned. Using the TCRdist pipeline, a later analysis assigned CDR3 sequences along with most-parsimonious VDJ recombination scenarios. In a later analysis, each TCR beta chain was defined by its CDR3 amino acid sequence together with its V-gene family, and reads lacking a unique V-gene family were excluded. In a later analysis, some 600 highly shared, low-generation-probability nucleotide sequences were removed to address suspected cross-contamination and a sequencing artifact. In a later analysis, a clonal expansion index for each public chain was calculated from normalized within-repertoire ranks of inferred template counts. A later analysis computed generation probabilities with a VDJ recombination model fitted to out-of-frame rearrangements, and checked the results against IGoR. In a later analysis, TCR-TCR, TCR-HLA and TCR-CMV co-occurrence was scored with hypergeometric tests, and a repertoire-size bias correction was applied to TCR pairs. To estimate false discovery rates, a later analysis permuted the HLA or CMV assignments 20 times. In a later analysis, co-occurring TCRs were grouped using DBSCAN, with TCRdist sequence similarity added in when clustering inside HLA-allele-positive subsets. Co-occurrence clustering excluded repertoires with fewer than 30,000 or more than 120,000 public chains, plus five with anomalous nucleotide sharing. TCRdb took over this immuneACCESS table, retaining in-frame rearrangements with V and J assigned. Such tables are incomplete; in checked studies, under half of the missing clones stem from an unresolved V gene, and the remainder is unexplained. V and J calls and clone size are those listed in that table; D and trimming were worked out from the DNA. The sample yields about 130,000 clones; nearly 85% were counted once. Approximately 1.1% of the sample belongs to the ten largest clones.

Remarks on this clone: Its antigen is currently not known. No much larger clone exists at a distance of one base, and base qualities are not known.

Beyond this particular receptor, the publication reports: The authors suggested that the approach could potentially be extended to other disease states and immunological phenotypes. Compared with the roughly 670-donor mean, donors in an Asian-associated ancestry cluster had fewer N-insertions in productive TCRs, according to a later genetic analysis. For the cohort, immune exposure information was limited to CMV serostatus. The study listed 150 to 200 TCR beta chains as associated with cytomegalovirus. Most TCR sequences were observed very rarely across donors, whereas some public TCRs were present in many individuals. HLA typing was unavailable for some donors at each locus, so association tests used only the typed subset. At a false discovery rate of 0.05, a later analysis linked about 16,000 TCR beta sequences to specific HLA alleles. In vitro tests confirmed that a few of the cytomegalovirus-associated TCR beta chains recognize cytomegalovirus antigens. In this cohort, only TCR beta chains were sequenced, and detectable features were limited by the absence of alpha or paired-chain data. In both the original and validation cohorts, the classifier was reported to diagnose cytomegalovirus status with high specificity and sensitivity. In a later analysis, several top co-occurrence clusters were reported to appear linked to parvovirus B19, influenza, CMV and Epstein-Barr virus. The 87-base-pair reads could not distinguish some IMGT-functional V segments, including TRBV6-2 and TRBV6-3, so those segments were excluded. Correlated functional status among segregating V segments might reflect linkage disequilibrium, but an unknown experimental factor could not be ruled out. According to a later analysis, most CMV-associated TCR beta chains appeared to be HLA-restricted, and the HLA associations seemed to be driven largely by CMV exposure. A later analysis found that TCR association rates varied across HLA loci, with DRB1 alleles showing the most associated TCRs and HLA-C alleles the fewest. Roughly 15 rarely observed V segments, including chromosome 9 orphons, were excluded from the earlier analysis of approximately 600 of the donors because counts were too low. A further reported finding was that TCR beta sequences accurately predicted the HLA-A and HLA-B alleles for most subjects in the first cohort. In a later analysis, HLA-associated TCR beta chains showed more clonal expansion and lower generation probabilities than non-associated chains that were equally common. V-gene and J-gene trimming of TCR beta chains was associated with a missense DCLRE1C variant in a later genetic analysis, and the association was replicated in an independent cohort. The presence/absence analyses assumed that sequencing depth was roughly uniform across donors, and that assumption may not be true. Assigning TCR associations to individual alleles was difficult when HLA alleles, especially DR and DQ, strongly co-occurred. A group of highly shared sequence variants was considered likely to be a technical artifact of the sequencing pipeline. Broadly in line with IMGT annotations, most TCR beta V segments showed up in productive rearrangements about 90% or about 30% of the time in an earlier analysis of roughly 590 of the donors.

The sample was PBMCs. The source is a boy aged 5 to 17 in good health and CMV-seronegative. The chain is assembled from TRBV7-9 and TRBJ1-1, with the D gene uncertain. The encoded CDR3 is CASSSLRYEAFF. In nucleotides, the sequence is TGTGCCAGCAGCTCGTTGAGATATGAAGCTTTCTTT.